One sample yielded the 27 T cell receptor beta chains listed below, sequenced in a study of CD8+ T cells in alopecia areata. Extraction and reverse transcription of RNA yielded cDNA as the sequencing template. Profiled with immunoSEQ multiplex PCR; TCRdb holds only in-frame clones, not every one. The sample lists about 64,000 clones; roughly two fifths were seen once. Material for sequencing was NKG2D-low CD8+ T cells sorted from blood. These receptors all stem from a human donor with alopecia areata.

This sequence joins TRBV9 and TRBJ2-3, with D perhaps TRBD1 or TRBD2 (6 bases each). Germline CDR1 SGDLS, CDR2 YYNGEE. The germline V and J ends were trimmed by 0 bases and 0 bases, with 17 bases remaining between them. The CDR3 has 18 amino acids. This chain's CDR3 is CASSVAGALRSSTDTQYF. The CDR3 DNA is TGTGCCAGCAGCGTAGCGGGGGCGCTACGGTCCAGCACAGATACGCAGTATTTT.

The V call is TRBV9, the J call TRBJ2-1; tentatively, D is TRBD2 (6 bases). This CDR3 is built from 12 residues. V lost 3 bases and J lost 7, with 8 bases in between. Germline V CDR1 and CDR2: SGDLS, YYNGEE. The CDR3 DNA is TGTGCCAGCAGCGGTAGCGGAAATGAGCAGTTCTTC. Residues: CASSGSGNEQFF.

This CDR3 is CAWSVNRRSNTEAFF. The CDR3 nucleotides read TGTGCCTGGAGTGTGAACAGGAGGTCGAACACTGAAGCTTTCTTT. This sequence joins TRBV30 and TRBJ1-1; D may be TRBD1 (5 bases). The V end was cut by 0 bases, the J end by 1 base, with 12 bases between. This CDR3 contains 15 residues. Germline V lookup: CDR1 GTSNPN, CDR2 SVGIG (reference sequence).

A few counts support this clone. J is TRBJ2-7 and V is TRBV29-1, with 12 bases lining up with TRBD1. With 6 bases clipped from V and 5 bases from J, the junction kept 11 bases outside the gene matches. The CDR3 has 15 amino acids. The germline CDR1 and CDR2 sequences are SQVTM and ANQGSEA. CDR3 coding DNA: TGCAGCGTATCTACCGGGACAGGGGGCGGAGACGAGCAGTACTTC. It translates to CSVSTGTGGGDEQYF.

This clone was seen only a few times. The chain employs TRBV7-8 and TRBJ2-3, with 11 nucleotides matching TRBD2. The CDR3 is 15 residues long. Germline CDR1 reads SGHVS; CDR2 reads FQNEAQ. V dropped 3 bases and J dropped 6; count of bases not matched to a gene: 5. The CDR3 spells CASSLTSGVTDTQYF. The CDR3 DNA reads TGTGCCAGCAGCTTGACTAGCGGGGTGACGGATACGCAGTATTTT.

This sequence joins TRBV20-1 and TRBJ2-2; D remains unclear. Germline values: CDR1 DFQATT, CDR2 SNEGSKA (reference sequence). V dropped 4 bases and J dropped 8 bases, with 5 bases sitting between them. This CDR3 has 10 residues. The CDR3 DNA follows: TGCAGTGCTATTCCTGGGGAGCTGTTTTTT. As protein: CSAIPGELFF.

This clone turned up a few times. This sample includes further DNA sequences coding for the same CDR3. The chain joins TRBV4-3 to TRBJ2-3; D is unclear. Per germline, CDR1 LGHNA and CDR2 YSLEER. V lost 0 bases and J 3 bases, leaving 4 bases between the germline ends. This CDR3 is built from 13 residues. In DNA, the CDR3 is TGCGCCAGCAGCCAAGAGCGGACAGATACGCAGTATTTT. This encodes CASSQERTDTQYF.

There are a few counts of this clone. The chain uses TRBV19 and TRBJ2-7; 9 nucleotides align to TRBD1. Germline loops: CDR1 LNHDA, CDR2 SQIVND (reference sequence). Unmatched junction bases numbered 5, after V lost 6 bases and J lost 5 bases. The CDR3 runs to 13 residues. The chain's CDR3 is CASRSGTGNEQYF. The CDR3, as DNA: TGTGCCAGTAGGTCCGGGACAGGGAACGAGCAGTACTTC.

V gene TRBV29-1 combines with J gene TRBJ1-2; D is possibly TRBD1 (5 bases). This CDR3 comprises 11 residues. V was shortened by 8 bases and J by 12 bases, with 19 bases between the two germline ends. CDR1 is SQVTM and CDR2 is ANQGSEA in the germline V gene. The CDR3 spells CSIRDRESHTF. The DNA for the CDR3 is TGCAGCATCCGGGACCGGGAGAGTCACACCTTC.

This chain uses TRBV28 with TRBJ2-1, with 10 bases aligning to TRBD2. The junction had 6 bases not matched to a gene; V was cut back by 4 bases and J by 3 bases. The CDR3 is made up of 16 amino acids. In germline, CDR1 is MDHEN, CDR2 SYDVKM. For the CDR3, the DNA is TGTGCCAGCAGTTCCCTCGGGACTAGCGTCTACAATGAGCAGTTCTTC. Translation: CASSSLGTSVYNEQFF.

This clone was observed a handful of times. V and J are TRBV7-6 and TRBJ2-1; D is unresolved. V lost 5 bases and J lost 4, with 15 bases in between. Per germline, CDR1 SGHVS and CDR2 FNYEAQ. This CDR3 is built from 15 residues. CDR3 nucleotide sequence: TGTGCCAGCAGCATGCCCGCAGTAAATTACAATGAGCAGTTCTTC. Translated, it gives CASSMPAVNYNEQFF.

The chain links TRBV27 to TRBJ2-7; D remains unclear. V was trimmed by 3 bases and J by 7 bases, leaving 10 bases between them. The CDR3 totals 12 residues. CDR1 MNHEY and CDR2 SMNVEV come from the germline V gene (reference sequence). The CDR3 reads CASSFLRGEQYF. The CDR3 region has the DNA TGTGCCAGCAGTTTCCTCCGTGGGGAGCAGTACTTC.

The DNA of the CDR3 is TGTGCCAGCAGAAGTACCCAAGAGACCCAGTACTTC. Translation: CASRSTQETQYF. The chain recombines TRBV27 with TRBJ2-5; D remains unclear. Germline values: CDR1 MNHEY, CDR2 SMNVEV (reference sequence). This CDR3 is 12 amino acids long. Trimming left V 6 bases short and J 1 base short, with 6 bases between.

This sequence joins TRBV4-3 and TRBJ2-7, with no clear D. Germline assignment: CDR1 LGHNA and CDR2 YSLEER. The V end lost 0 bases, the J end lost 3 bases, and 12 bases lay between the germline ends. This CDR3 has 15 amino acids. The CDR3 region is CASSQDLEGLYEQYF. DNA of the CDR3: TGCGCCAGCAGCCAAGATCTTGAAGGGCTCTACGAGCAGTACTTC.

The chain combines TRBV7-9 with TRBJ2-2; 9 positions match TRBD2. CDR1 is SEHNR and CDR2 is FQNEAQ in the germline V gene (reference sequence). The V gene end was trimmed by 4 bases and the J gene end by 1 base; junction bases not matched to a gene: 4. The CDR3 extends over 16 amino acids. CDR3 sequence reads: CASSSPTSGNTGELFF. Written as DNA, the CDR3 is TGTGCCAGCAGCTCGCCGACTAGCGGGAACACCGGGGAGCTGTTTTTT.

The V gene is TRBV2, the J gene TRBJ2-5, with 7 bases identical to TRBD1. Trimming removed 6 bases from V and 4 bases from J; junction bases left unmatched: 5. Per the germline V gene, CDR1 is SNHLY and CDR2 is FYNNEI. The CDR3 is made up of 13 amino acids. The CDR3 sequence is CASRDGTAETQYF. The CDR3 DNA reads TGTGCCAGCAGGGACGGGACAGCAGAGACCCAGTACTTC.

This sequence joins TRBV4-3 and TRBJ2-1, with D possibly being TRBD2 (5 bases). V was clipped by 2 bases and J by 1 base, with 9 bases between them. The CDR3 runs 15 residues. The germline V gene has CDR1 LGHNA and CDR2 YSLEER. CDR3 nucleotide sequence: TGCGCCAGCAGCCAAAACTCGGGATCCTACAATGAGCAGTTCTTC. Translating it yields CASSQNSGSYNEQFF.

This clone was recorded once. The J gene is TRBJ2-5, the V gene TRBV5-6; 7 positions match TRBD1. From germline, CDR1 is SGHDT and CDR2 YYEEEE. The CDR3 runs to 14 residues. V lost 2 bases to trimming and J lost 4 bases; unmatched junction nucleotides: 5. CDR3 bases: TGTGCCAGCAGCTTCAGGGGGACGGGAGAGACCCAGTACTTC. Its protein product is CASSFRGTGETQYF.

Only a few counts were recorded for this clone. The same CDR3 arises from other DNA sequences in this sample as well. This chain connects TRBV27 to TRBJ2-7; D is unresolved. From germline, CDR1 is MNHEY and CDR2 SMNVEV (reference sequence). The CDR3 is made up of 11 amino acids. With 3 bases removed from V and 6 bases from J, the gap between germline ends came to 6 bases. DNA of the CDR3: TGTGCCAGCAGTTTTCCGGGCGAGCAGTACTTC. As protein: CASSFPGEQYF.

This clone was seen more than once but under ten times. The chain combines TRBV29-1 with TRBJ2-7, with a weak D call TRBD1 (6 bases). Trimming left V 4 bases short and J 0 bases short, with 10 bases between. There are 13 residues in the CDR3. Germline-derived CDR1 and CDR2 are SQVTM and ANQGSEA. CDR3 DNA: TGCAGCGTTGGAGGGGGACCCTCCTACGAGCAGTACTTC. Its translation: CSVGGGPSYEQYF.

V gene TRBV7-9 combines with J gene TRBJ2-7; D possibly corresponds to TRBD1 (5 bases). The CDR3 consists of 13 residues. Germline V gene data show CDR1 as SEHNR and CDR2 as FQNEAQ (reference sequence). V was shortened by 4 bases and J by 3 bases, with 10 bases between the two germline ends. This CDR3 reads CASSSPTVYEQYF. In nucleotides, the CDR3 is TGTGCCAGCAGCTCCCCGACAGTCTACGAGCAGTACTTC.

This clone was counted only a few times. The chain links TRBV19 to TRBJ2-1; D ambiguous. V dropped 5 bases and J dropped 4 bases, with 9 bases sitting between them. Germline CDR1 LNHDA, CDR2 SQIVND (reference sequence). The CDR3 covers 13 residues. In DNA, the CDR3 is TGTGCCAGTAGTCCCACACCGTACAATGAGCAGTTCTTC. Amino acids: CASSPTPYNEQFF.

The chain carries TRBV29-1 and TRBJ1-2; TRBD1 aligns across 9 bases. Germline V CDR1 and CDR2: SQVTM, ANQGSEA. J gave up 6 bases and V 7 bases, and 6 bases lay outside the gene matches. The length of the CDR3 is 12 residues. The CDR3 region has the DNA TGCAGCGCTATAACAGGGGGCCATGGCTACACCTTC. This encodes CSAITGGHGYTF. The whole variable domain, filled in from reference TRBV29-1 and TRBJ1-2, reads SAVISQKPSRDICQRGTSLTIQCQVDSQVTMMFWYRQQPGQSLTLIATANQGSEATYESGFVIDKFPISRPNLTFSTLTVSNMSPEDSSIYLCSAITGGHGYTFGSGTRLTVV.

The table lists this clone with a count of one. V is TRBV27 and J is TRBJ2-1, with D perhaps given as TRBD1 or TRBD2 (5 bases each). The germline gives CDR1 MNHEY, CDR2 SMNVEV (reference sequence). The V gene lost 0 bases and the J gene lost 4 bases, with 10 bases spanning the gap. CDR3 length: 15 residues. CDR3 in amino acids: CASSLSPGRYNEQFF. Here the CDR3 DNA reads TGTGCCAGCAGTTTATCACCGGGACGGTACAATGAGCAGTTCTTC.

In its sample, this clone was seen a few times. The rearrangement links TRBV28 to TRBJ1-5; 9 bases match TRBD1. Trimming took 5 bases from V and 8 from J; bases not matched to a gene: 10. The germline CDR1 and CDR2 sequences are MDHEN and SYDVKM. The CDR3 loop spans 15 amino acids. The CDR3: CASSPTDRGVEPQHF. The DNA for the CDR3 is TGTGCCAGCAGTCCCACGGACAGGGGCGTTGAGCCCCAGCATTTT.

This chain uses TRBV28 with TRBJ2-7, with D possibly matching TRBD2 (6 bases). The germline V gene has CDR1 MDHEN and CDR2 SYDVKM. The ends were cut back, 6 bases at V and 0 bases at J, with 15 bases in the middle. CDR3 size: 15 residues. DNA of the CDR3: TGTGCCAGCAGCTTCCGGGACTTTGGCTCCTACGAGCAGTACTTC. Translation: CASSFRDFGSYEQYF.

The V and J genes are TRBV6-5 and TRBJ2-7; D is possibly TRBD1 (6 bases). Trimming shortened V by 2 bases and J by 6 bases, and 14 bases separated the two germline ends. The CDR3 spans 14 residues. CDR1 and CDR2 from the germline V gene are MNHEY and SVGAGI. In DNA form, the CDR3 reads TGTGCCAGCAGTTACACAGGGACCTCTTCCGAGCAGTACTTC. Translating it yields CASSYTGTSSEQYF.